This T cell receptor (beta chain) was sequenced during a study of T cell responses to AZD1222 COVID-19 vaccine. Study overall: Second doses were pooled across both intervals (about 4 or about 12 weeks).

Assay: immunoSEQ multiplex PCR; the TCRdb copy retains only in-frame clones and omits some. The sample consists of about 140,000 clones, 89% of them appearing once. As concerns this clone: The antigen is undetermined.

General study findings and limits: A rise in Spike-specific TCR breadth and depth followed two AZD1222 doses.

Unmatched junction bases numbered 0, after V lost 5 bases and J lost 8 bases. The CDR3 has 11 amino acids. This receptor was obtained from an adult in good health. Sequenced material: peripheral blood, taken on day 0 of AZD1222 vaccination. The chain recombines TRBV12-3 or TRBV12-4 with TRBJ2-1, with 7 bases that match TRBD1. The CDR3 nucleotides are TGTGCCAGCAGTACAGGGGATGAGCAGTTCTTC. Residues: CASSTGDEQFF.